The clone carrying this T cell receptor (beta chain) was seen just once. The entry originates in a study of blood T cell repertoires in COVID-19. Study information: Acute and convalescent COVID-19 specimens originated in the United States, Italy and Spain. Sample material is recorded as cDNA or gDNA derived from T cells, B-cell-depleted T cells, or PBMCs.

The length of the CDR3 is 15 residues. V shed 2 bases and J shed 5 bases, with 14 bases lying between them. From germline, CDR1 is KGHDR and CDR2 SFDVKD. Profiled with immunoSEQ multiplex PCR; TCRdb holds only in-frame clones, not every one. Of under 65,000 clones in the sample, 91% were seen once. The sequence was obtained from a human donor in a cohort sampled during active COVID-19. This sequence joins TRBV24-1 and TRBJ2-5; D is possibly TRBD2 (6 bases). The sequenced sample was peripheral blood. Written as DNA, the CDR3 is TGTGCCACCAGTGATTCCTCGACGGCGGGGGAGACCCAGTACTTC. It translates to CATSDSSTAGETQYF.